This record concerns one T cell receptor (beta chain) sequence. Its target is not known. The data stem from a study of T cells in Graves' hyperthyroidism and ophthalmopathy. Study details: Upon initial diagnosis and before any treatment, peripheral blood was collected. Study conclusions and caveats: By a 13 V-J model, ophthalmopathy was set apart from stable hyperthyroidism.

RNA transcripts yielded amplified TCR beta CDR3 regions. TCR CDR3 regions were first amplified by RT-PCR with HTBI primers. A single record per CDR3 protein comes from TCRdb applying MiXCR to the multiplex PCR reads. The table has approximately 620,000 distinct CDR3 sequences, approximately 15% seen once. V shed 4 bases, J shed 4 bases, and the junction held 8 bases outside the gene matches. The CDR3 runs 16 residues. Germline V CDR1 and CDR2: SGHRS, YFSETQ. Individuals with ophthalmopathy presented a Clinical Activity Score of at least 3, a NOSPECS grade of at least 4 and a duration under 3 months. The receptor was derived from a middle-aged woman with Graves' ophthalmopathy. The chain carries TRBV5-1 and TRBJ2-3; TRBD2 agrees at 11 bases. The specimen sequenced was blood. The CDR3 sequence: CASSTRLAGPADTQYF. The CDR3 DNA sequence: TGCGCCAGCAGCACCCGACTAGCGGGGCCGGCAGATACGCAGTATTTT.